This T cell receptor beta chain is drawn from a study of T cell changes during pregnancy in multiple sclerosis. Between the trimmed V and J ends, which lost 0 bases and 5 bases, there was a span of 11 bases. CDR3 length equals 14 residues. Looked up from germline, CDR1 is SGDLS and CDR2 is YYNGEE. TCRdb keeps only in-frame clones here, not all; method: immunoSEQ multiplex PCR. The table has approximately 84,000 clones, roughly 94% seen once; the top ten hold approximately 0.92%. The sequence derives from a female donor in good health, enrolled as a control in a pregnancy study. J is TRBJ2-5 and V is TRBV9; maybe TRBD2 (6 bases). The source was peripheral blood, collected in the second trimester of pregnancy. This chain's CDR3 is CASSVDGGGETQYF. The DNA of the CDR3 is TGTGCCAGCAGCGTAGACGGTGGGGGGGAGACCCAGTACTTC.